Presented here are 21 T cell receptor beta chains from one specimen sequenced in a study of T-cell memory formation after mild COVID-19. From the 5' RACE reads, TCRdb called clonotypes with MiXCR, one entry per CDR3 protein. The table includes 450,000 or so distinct CDR3 sequences, about 23% detected once. Sequencing was performed on PBMCs or a T cell subset sorted from them (not recorded which). The receptors here all came from an adult woman who had mild COVID-19 (a few samples of this study predate the infection). Cell type and time point are not known.

V and J are TRBV19 and TRBJ1-2, with D possibly matching TRBD1 (6 bases). Trimming cost V 4 bases and J 4 bases, with 22 bases left between them. Germline values: CDR1 LNHDA, CDR2 SQIVND (reference sequence). CDR3 size: 17 residues. CDR3 sequence: CASSTGSYDRKSYGYTF. The CDR3 nucleotides read TGTGCCAGTAGTACCGGGTCCTACGACAGGAAGTCCTATGGCTACACCTTC.

The chain employs TRBV4-2 and TRBJ2-3; tentative D call: TRBD2 (6 bases). Trimming stripped 0 bases from V and 1 base from J, with 11 bases between. Germline V gene sequence: CDR1 LGHNA, CDR2 YNFKEQ. The CDR3 covers 16 residues. The CDR3 protein is CASSQDRASGTDTQYF. The CDR3 bases are TGTGCCAGCAGCCAAGATAGGGCTAGCGGCACAGATACGCAGTATTTT.

This clonotype was seen a few times. Given a much more abundant clone one base away, this may be a read error. V usage is TRBV6-4 and J usage is TRBJ2-2, with D perhaps TRBD1 (5 bases). Trimming took 2 bases from V and 4 from J, leaving 5 bases between them. Germline V CDR1 and CDR2: MRHNA, SNTAGT. The CDR3 length is 13 residues. The CDR3 nucleotides read TGTGCCAGCAGTGACAGGGGCACCGGGGAGCTGTTTTTT. Protein sequence: CASSDRGTGELFF.

This clonotype appeared a few times. J is TRBJ2-7 and V is TRBV29-1; 9 bases fit TRBD2. V dropped 4 bases and J dropped 1; count of bases not matched to a gene: 5. The germline CDR1 and CDR2 sequences are SQVTM and ANQGSEA. The CDR3 totals 14 residues. The CDR3 region is CSVVLAGVSYEQYF. The DNA for the CDR3 is TGCAGCGTTGTCTTAGCGGGAGTATCCTACGAGCAGTACTTC.

This clonotype was seen ten or more times. This chain links TRBV20-1 with TRBJ2-3, with no clear D. Per the germline V gene, CDR1 is DFQATT and CDR2 is SNEGSKA (reference sequence). The CDR3 contains 12 residues. V lost 0 bases and J 3 bases, leaving 4 bases between the germline ends. The CDR3 region is CSARDLTDTQYF. The CDR3 DNA reads TGCAGTGCTAGAGACCTGACAGATACGCAGTATTTT.

In its sample, this clonotype was seen a few times. The chain couples TRBV6-2 or TRBV6-3 to TRBJ2-7; D perhaps matches TRBD1 (6 bases). Germline V gene lookup returns CDR1 MNHEY and CDR2 SVGEGT. The CDR3 covers 13 residues. Trimming removed 5 bases at V and 3 bases at J, with 11 bases between. The CDR3 coding sequence is TGTGCCAGCAGTAAAGGGGGACACTACGAGCAGTACTTC. It is translated as CASSKGGHYEQYF.

This chain joins TRBV7-3 and TRBJ2-7; TRBD2 aligns across 8 bases. Germline CDR1 reads SGHTA; CDR2 reads FQGTGA. This CDR3 region has 15 residues. Germline trimming cut 5 bases from V and 0 bases from J; bases unmatched to any gene: 6. CDR3 coding DNA: TGTGCCAGCAGCGGTTCGGGAGGGGCCTCCTACGAGCAGTACTTC. Protein product: CASSGSGGASYEQYF. Full variable domain (missing parts from reference TRBV7-3 and TRBJ2-7): GAGVSQTPSNKVTEKGKYVELRCDPISGHTALYWYRQSLGQGPEFLIYFQGTGAADDSGLPNDRFFAVRPEGSVSTLKIQRTERGDSAVYLCASSGSGGASYEQYFGPGTRLTVT.

This clonotype was counted a few times. V usage is TRBV6-2 or TRBV6-3 and J usage is TRBJ1-2; D is undetermined. The germline CDR1 and CDR2 sequences are MNHEY and SVGEGT. V lost 7 bases and J lost 0, with 18 bases in between. This CDR3 spans 16 amino acids. CDR3 sequence: CASTITYRSSNYGYTF. CDR3 nucleotide sequence: TGTGCCAGCACCATAACTTATCGGAGTTCTAACTATGGCTACACCTTC.

V and J are TRBV20-1 and TRBJ2-1; TRBD1 is a possible D gene (5 bases). This CDR3 has 14 residues. Germline V CDR1 and CDR2: DFQATT, SNEGSKA (reference sequence). The V end lost 3 bases, the J end lost 3 bases, and 12 bases lay between the germline ends. CDR3 region: CSARGQGHYNEQFF. CDR3 coding DNA: TGCAGTGCTAGGGGGCAGGGCCACTACAATGAGCAGTTCTTC.

V usage is TRBV2 and J usage is TRBJ1-6, with D unresolved. This CDR3 spans 16 amino acids. Trimming cost V 6 bases and J 1 base, with 13 bases left between them. Germline V gives CDR1 SNHLY, CDR2 FYNNEI. The CDR3 nucleotides are TGTGCCAGCAGCCCTAGGAGCTCATCCTATAATTCACCCCTCCACTTT. It translates to CASSPRSSSYNSPLHF.

This clonotype was seen more than once but under ten times. This chain links TRBV12-3 or TRBV12-4 with TRBJ2-3; TRBD2 might be the D (6 bases). The ends were cut back, 8 bases at V and 4 bases at J, with 13 bases in the middle. The CDR3 extends over 13 amino acids. The CDR3 reads CASRERSPDTQYF. In DNA form, the CDR3 reads TGTGCCAGCCGGGAGAGGAGTCCAGATACGCAGTATTTT.

In this sample, this clonotype turned up a few times. The V call is TRBV7-9, the J call TRBJ2-5; the D is unclear. V was cut by 0 bases and J by 1 base, with 6 bases left in between. The germline CDR1 and CDR2 sequences are SEHNR and FQNEAQ (reference sequence). CDR3 length: 14 amino acids. The DNA for the CDR3 is TGTGCCAGCAGCTTAGCGCCTTTCCAAGAGACCCAGTACTTC. The encoded protein is CASSLAPFQETQYF.

This clonotype occurred a few times. The gene calls are TRBV5-1 and TRBJ2-5, with D possibly being TRBD1 (7 bases). Trimming pared 4 bases from V and 2 bases from J, leaving 15 bases between. The germline gives CDR1 SGHRS, CDR2 YFSETQ. The CDR3 loop spans 15 amino acids. The CDR3 spells CASSTPTGRQETQYF. In DNA, the CDR3 is TGCGCCAGCAGCACTCCGACAGGGAGGCAAGAGACCCAGTACTTC.

This clonotype was detected a few times. CDR3 region: CSARDGLENTEAFF. The CDR3 bases are TGCAGTGCTAGAGATGGATTGGAGAACACTGAAGCTTTCTTT. V and J are TRBV20-1 and TRBJ1-1; D gene unclear. Trimming removed 0 bases at V and 1 base at J, with 9 bases between. Per germline, CDR1 DFQATT and CDR2 SNEGSKA (reference sequence). This CDR3 region has 14 residues.

The table lists this clonotype with a few counts. The chain is built from TRBV12-3 or TRBV12-4 and TRBJ2-7, with 10 positions matching TRBD1. This CDR3 spans 19 amino acids. V shed 5 bases and J 3 bases; nucleotides not matched to a gene: 19. CDR3 in amino acids: CASSRSGDRGFSLGYEQYF. CDR3 nucleotide sequence: TGTGCCAGCAGTAGAAGTGGGGACAGGGGTTTCTCTTTGGGCTACGAGCAGTACTTC.

This clonotype was detected only a few times. The chain combines TRBV6-5 with TRBJ2-7; 12 bases match TRBD2. The ends lost 4 bases at V and 4 bases at J; junction bases unmatched: 5. From germline, CDR1 is MNHEY and CDR2 SVGAGI. CDR3 length: 15 amino acids. The CDR3 region is CASSSLGLAGYEQYF. The CDR3, as DNA: TGTGCCAGCAGTTCGCTCGGACTAGCGGGATACGAGCAGTACTTC.

This chain uses TRBV5-6 with TRBJ2-1, with 11 nucleotides matching TRBD2. The length of the CDR3 is 18 residues. Germline V gene data show CDR1 as SGHDT and CDR2 as YYEEEE. The J segment lost 2 bases and the V segment lost 3 bases, leaving 10 bases of the junction unmatched. The CDR3 sequence is CASSSQVLAGVTYNEQFF. In DNA form, the CDR3 reads TGTGCCAGCAGCTCACAAGTACTAGCGGGAGTGACCTACAATGAGCAGTTCTTC.

The chain carries TRBV6-2 or TRBV6-3 and TRBJ2-5, with D perhaps matching TRBD1 or TRBD2 (5 bases each). This CDR3 has 15 residues. V was cut by 5 bases and J by 3 bases, with 16 bases left in between. CDR1 MNHEY and CDR2 SVGEGT come from the germline V gene. Here the CDR3 reads CASSRTGLIKETQYF. CDR3 DNA sequence: TGTGCCAGCAGTCGCACAGGACTCATAAAAGAGACCCAGTACTTC.

This clonotype was counted only a few times. This sequence joins TRBV5-1 and TRBJ2-7; unclear D gene. This CDR3 has 14 amino acids. V was shortened by 1 base and J by 5 bases, with 13 bases between the two germline ends. CDR1 SGHRS and CDR2 YFSETQ come from the germline V gene. The CDR3 DNA reads as TGCGCCAGCAGCTTGTGGCAGGATAGCCACGAGCAGTACTTC. This sequence encodes CASSLWQDSHEQYF.

This clonotype was detected a few times. The V and J genes are TRBV9 and TRBJ2-7, with 7 bases that match TRBD2. The CDR3 has 13 residues. J gave up 4 bases and V 2 bases, and 3 bases lay outside the gene matches. From germline, CDR1 is SGDLS and CDR2 YYNGEE. For the CDR3, the DNA is TGTGCCAGCAGCGTCTCCGGGGGGTACGAGCAGTACTTC. As protein: CASSVSGGYEQYF.

This clonotype was seen a handful of times. This chain links TRBV6-2 or TRBV6-3 with TRBJ2-5, with D tentatively TRBD1 or TRBD2 (5 bases each). Germline lookup yields CDR1 MNHEY and CDR2 SVGEGT. CDR3 size: 13 residues. The germline V and J ends were trimmed by 5 bases and 7 bases, with 14 bases remaining between them. The CDR3 nucleotides are TGTGCCAGCAGTGGACGGGGCGTCGGGACCCAGTACTTC. Its translation: CASSGRGVGTQYF.